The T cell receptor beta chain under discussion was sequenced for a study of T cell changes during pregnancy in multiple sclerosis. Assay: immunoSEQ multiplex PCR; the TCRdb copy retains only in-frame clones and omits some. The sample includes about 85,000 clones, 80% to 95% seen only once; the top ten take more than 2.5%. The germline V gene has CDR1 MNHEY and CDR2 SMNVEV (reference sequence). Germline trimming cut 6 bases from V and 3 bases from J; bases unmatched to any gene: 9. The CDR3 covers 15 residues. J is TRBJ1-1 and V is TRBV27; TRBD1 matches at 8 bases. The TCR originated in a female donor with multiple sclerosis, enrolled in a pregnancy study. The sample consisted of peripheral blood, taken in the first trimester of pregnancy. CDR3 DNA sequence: TGTGCCAGCAGCTCGACCTCGGACAGGGACACTGAAGCTTTCTTT. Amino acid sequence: CASSSTSDRDTEAFF.